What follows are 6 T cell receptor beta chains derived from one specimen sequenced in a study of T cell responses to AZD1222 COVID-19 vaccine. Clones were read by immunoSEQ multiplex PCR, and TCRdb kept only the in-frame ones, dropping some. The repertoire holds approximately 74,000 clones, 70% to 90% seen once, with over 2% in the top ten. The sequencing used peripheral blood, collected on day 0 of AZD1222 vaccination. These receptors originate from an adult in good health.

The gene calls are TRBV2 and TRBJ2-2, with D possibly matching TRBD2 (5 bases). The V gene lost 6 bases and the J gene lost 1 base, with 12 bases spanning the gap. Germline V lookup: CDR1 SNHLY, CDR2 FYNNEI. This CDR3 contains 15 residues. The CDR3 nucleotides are TGTGCCAGCAGAGAAAGGACTGAGAACACCGGGGAGCTGTTTTTT. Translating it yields CASRERTENTGELFF.

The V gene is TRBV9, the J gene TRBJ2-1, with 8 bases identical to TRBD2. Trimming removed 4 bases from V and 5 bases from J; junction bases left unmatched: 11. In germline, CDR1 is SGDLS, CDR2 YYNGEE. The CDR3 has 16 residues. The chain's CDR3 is CASSPTGTRIDNEQFF. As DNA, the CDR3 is TGTGCCAGCAGCCCTACCGGGACTAGGATAGACAATGAGCAGTTCTTC.

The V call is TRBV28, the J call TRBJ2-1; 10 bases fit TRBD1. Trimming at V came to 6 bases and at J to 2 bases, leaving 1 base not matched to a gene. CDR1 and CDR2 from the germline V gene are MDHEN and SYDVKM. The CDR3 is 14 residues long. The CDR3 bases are TGTGCCAGCAGGGACAGGGGGGCCTACAATGAGCAGTTCTTC. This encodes CASRDRGAYNEQFF.

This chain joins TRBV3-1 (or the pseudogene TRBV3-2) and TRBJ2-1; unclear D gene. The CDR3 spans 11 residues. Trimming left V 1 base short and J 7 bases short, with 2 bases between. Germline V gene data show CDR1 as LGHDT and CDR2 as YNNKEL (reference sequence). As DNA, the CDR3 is TGTGCCAGCAGCCAAGGGAATGAGCAGTTCTTC. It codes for CASSQGNEQFF.

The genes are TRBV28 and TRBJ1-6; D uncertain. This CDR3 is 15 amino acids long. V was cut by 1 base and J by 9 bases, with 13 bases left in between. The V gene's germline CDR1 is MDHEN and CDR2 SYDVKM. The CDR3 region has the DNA TGTGCCAGCAGTTTATTCGAGGGAATCGGTTCACCCCTCCACTTT. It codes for CASSLFEGIGSPLHF.

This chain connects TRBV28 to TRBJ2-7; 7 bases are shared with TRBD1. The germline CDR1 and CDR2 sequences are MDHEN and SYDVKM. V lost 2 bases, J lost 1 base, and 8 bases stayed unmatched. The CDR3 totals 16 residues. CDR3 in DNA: TGTGCCAGCAGTTTAGGGTCCGGGACAGTGTCCTACGAGCAGTACTTC. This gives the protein CASSLGSGTVSYEQYF. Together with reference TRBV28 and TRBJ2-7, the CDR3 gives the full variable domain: DVKVTQSSRYLVKRTGEKVFLECVQDMDHENMFWYRQDPGLGLRLIYFSYDVKMKEKGDIPEGYSVSREKKERFSLILESASTNQTSMYLCASSLGSGTVSYEQYFGPGTRLTVT.